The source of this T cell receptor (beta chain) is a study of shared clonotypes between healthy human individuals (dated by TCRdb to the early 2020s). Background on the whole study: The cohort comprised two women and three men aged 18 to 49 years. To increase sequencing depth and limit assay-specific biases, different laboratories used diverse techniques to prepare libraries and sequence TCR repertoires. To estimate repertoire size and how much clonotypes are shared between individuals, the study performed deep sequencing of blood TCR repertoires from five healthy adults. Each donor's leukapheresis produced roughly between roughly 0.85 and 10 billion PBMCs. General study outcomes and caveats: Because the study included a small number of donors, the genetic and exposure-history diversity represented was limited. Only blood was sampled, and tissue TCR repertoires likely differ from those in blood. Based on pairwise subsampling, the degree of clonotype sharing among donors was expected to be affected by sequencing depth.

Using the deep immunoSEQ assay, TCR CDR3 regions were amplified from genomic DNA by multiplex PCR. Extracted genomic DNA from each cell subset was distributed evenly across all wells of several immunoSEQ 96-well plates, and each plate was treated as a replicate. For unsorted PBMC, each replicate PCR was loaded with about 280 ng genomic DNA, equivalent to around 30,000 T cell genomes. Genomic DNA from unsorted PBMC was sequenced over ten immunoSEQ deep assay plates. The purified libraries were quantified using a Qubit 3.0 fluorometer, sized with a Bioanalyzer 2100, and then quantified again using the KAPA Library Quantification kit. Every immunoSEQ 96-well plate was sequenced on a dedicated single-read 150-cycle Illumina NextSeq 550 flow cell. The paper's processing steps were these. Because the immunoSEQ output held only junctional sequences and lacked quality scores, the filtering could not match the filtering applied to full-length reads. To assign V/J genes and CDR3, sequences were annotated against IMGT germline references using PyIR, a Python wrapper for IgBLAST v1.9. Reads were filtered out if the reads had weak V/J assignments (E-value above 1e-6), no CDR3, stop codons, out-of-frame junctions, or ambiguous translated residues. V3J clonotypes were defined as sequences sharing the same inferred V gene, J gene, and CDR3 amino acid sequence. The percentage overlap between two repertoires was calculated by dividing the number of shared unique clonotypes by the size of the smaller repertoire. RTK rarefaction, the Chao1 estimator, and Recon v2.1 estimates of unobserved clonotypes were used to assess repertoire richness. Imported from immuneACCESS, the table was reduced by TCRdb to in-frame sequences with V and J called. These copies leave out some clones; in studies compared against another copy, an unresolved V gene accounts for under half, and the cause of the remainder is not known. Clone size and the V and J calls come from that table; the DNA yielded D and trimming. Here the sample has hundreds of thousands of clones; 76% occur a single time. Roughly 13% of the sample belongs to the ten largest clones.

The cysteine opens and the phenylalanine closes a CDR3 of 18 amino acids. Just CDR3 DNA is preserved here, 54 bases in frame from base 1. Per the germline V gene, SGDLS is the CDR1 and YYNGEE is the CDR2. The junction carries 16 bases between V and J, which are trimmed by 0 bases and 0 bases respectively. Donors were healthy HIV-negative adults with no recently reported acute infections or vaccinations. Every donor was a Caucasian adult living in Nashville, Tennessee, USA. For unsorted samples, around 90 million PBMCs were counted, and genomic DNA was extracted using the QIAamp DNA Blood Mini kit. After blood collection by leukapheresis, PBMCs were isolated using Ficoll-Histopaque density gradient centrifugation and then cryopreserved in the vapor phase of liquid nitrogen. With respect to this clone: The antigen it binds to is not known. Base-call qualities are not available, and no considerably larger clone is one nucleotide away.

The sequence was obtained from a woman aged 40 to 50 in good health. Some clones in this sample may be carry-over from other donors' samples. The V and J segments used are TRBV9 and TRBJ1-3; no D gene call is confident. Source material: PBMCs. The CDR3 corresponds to CASSVVHGIPLSGNTIYF. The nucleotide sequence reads TGTGCCAGCAGCGTAGTTCACGGCATCCCACTCTCTGGAAACACCATATATTTT. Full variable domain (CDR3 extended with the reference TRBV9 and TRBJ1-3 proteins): DSGVTQTPKHLITATGQRVTLRCSPRSGDLSVYWYQQSLDQGLQFLIQYYNGEERAKGNILERFSAQQFPDLHSELNLSSLELGDSALYFCASSVVHGIPLSGNTIYFGEGSWLTVV.